What follows are 13 T cell receptor beta chains derived from one specimen sequenced in a study of blood T cell repertoires in COVID-19. Clones were read by immunoSEQ multiplex PCR, and TCRdb kept only the in-frame ones, dropping some. The sample yields 450,000 or so clones, over 75% seen once. The specimen was peripheral blood. These receptors originate from a woman aged 40 to 55 with COVID-19, enrolled during active disease.

The V and J genes are TRBV4-2 and TRBJ1-1; TRBD1 is a possible D gene (6 bases). From germline, CDR1 is LGHNA and CDR2 YNFKEQ. With 1 base removed from V and 11 bases from J, the gap between germline ends came to 17 bases. This CDR3 contains 14 residues. In nucleotides, the CDR3 is TGTGCCAGCAGCCAAGGCAGACAGGTGCGAATGGCTTTCTTT. This sequence encodes CASSQGRQVRMAFF.

Regarding this clone: This CDR3 is also generated by other DNA sequences in the sample. The CDR3 spells CASSIRDYGYTF. The CDR3 nucleotides are TGTGCCAGTAGTATTCGGGACTATGGCTACACCTTC. The V and J genes are TRBV19 and TRBJ1-2; D unclear. The CDR3 is 12 residues long. Germline V gene data show CDR1 as LNHDA and CDR2 as SQIVND (reference sequence). Trimming cost V 3 bases and J 3 bases, with 5 bases left between them.

The chain links TRBV10-2 to TRBJ2-3, with D possibly matching TRBD1 (6 bases). Germline assignment: CDR1 WSHSY and CDR2 SAAADI. Trimming left V 4 bases short and J 4 bases short, with 12 bases between. This CDR3 comprises 14 residues. This CDR3 reads CASSGTGSPDTQYF. Here the CDR3 DNA reads TGCGCCAGCAGTGGAACAGGGTCCCCAGATACGCAGTATTTT.

This chain joins TRBV28 and TRBJ1-4; TRBD1 is a possible D gene (5 bases). The CDR3 is 12 residues long. Germline V lookup: CDR1 MDHEN, CDR2 SYDVKM. The V end lost 3 bases, the J end lost 14 bases, and 13 bases lay between the germline ends. The CDR3 here is CASSFPQGSLFF. DNA for the CDR3: TGTGCCAGCAGTTTCCCTCAGGGAAGCCTGTTTTTT.

In DNA, the CDR3 is TGTGCCAGCAGCTTAGATAACCGGGTCCAGCCCCAGCATTTT. Encoded protein: CASSLDNRVQPQHF. This chain joins TRBV7-2 and TRBJ1-5, with D unclear. Trimming removed 1 base from V and 7 bases from J, with 11 bases in between. Germline V gives CDR1 SGHTA, CDR2 FQGNSA. The CDR3 is 14 residues long.

The J gene is TRBJ2-7, the V gene TRBV3-1 (or the pseudogene TRBV3-2), with unresolved D. The germline gives CDR1 LGHDT, CDR2 YNNKEL (reference sequence). The CDR3 sequence is 14 residues long. V was cut by 6 bases and J by 9 bases, with 21 bases left in between. CDR3 region: CASRQTQSSPVQYF. CDR3 coding DNA: TGTGCCAGCAGGCAGACTCAATCCTCGCCAGTGCAGTACTTC.

The chain employs TRBV4-3 and TRBJ1-5; no reliable D call. The germline CDR1 and CDR2 sequences are LGHNA and YSLEER. This CDR3 is 14 amino acids long. V lost 1 base and J lost 6, with 10 bases in between. The CDR3 DNA follows: TGCGCCAGCAGCCAAGCCCAGGTCTCTCAGCCCCAGCATTTT. Its protein is CASSQAQVSQPQHF.

The gene calls are TRBV9 and TRBJ2-1; 8 bases agree with TRBD2. Germline V gene lookup returns CDR1 SGDLS and CDR2 YYNGEE. This CDR3 is built from 15 residues. J was trimmed by 5 bases and V by 3 bases; bases with no gene match: 7. The CDR3 here is CASSDSGGPHNEQFF. CDR3 coding DNA: TGTGCCAGCAGCGACAGCGGGGGACCCCACAATGAGCAGTTCTTC.

The V and J genes are TRBV5-6 and TRBJ2-2; weak D call: TRBD2 (8 bases). Trimming took 0 bases from V and 3 from J, leaving 18 bases between them. Germline CDR1 and CDR2: SGHDT and YYEEEE. The CDR3 runs 18 residues. The CDR3 nucleotides are TGTGCCAGCAGCTTGGGTTTCGGGAGGGGGCGCGACACCGGGGAGCTGTTTTTT. Encoded protein: CASSLGFGRGRDTGELFF.

The CDR3 coding sequence is TGTGCCACCTATGACACTGAAGCTTTCTTT. It is translated as CATYDTEAFF. This sequence joins TRBV28 and TRBJ1-1, with D hard to call. V lost 10 bases and J 3 bases, leaving 6 bases between the germline ends. This CDR3 comprises 10 residues. CDR1 is MDHEN, CDR2 SYDVKM, per germline.

This clone was observed a handful of times. This chain links TRBV7-8 with TRBJ1-5; perhaps TRBD1 as D (5 bases). CDR1 and CDR2 from the germline V gene are SGHVS and FQNEAQ. The length of the CDR3 is 14 residues. V lost 3 bases, J lost 7 bases, and 13 bases lay in between. The CDR3 DNA is TGTGCCAGCAGCTTGTTGGGGGGGGTCCAGCCCCAGCATTTT. This encodes CASSLLGGVQPQHF. Using reference TRBV7-8 and TRBJ1-5 for the parts outside the CDR3, the full variable domain is GAGVSQSPRYKVAKRGQDVALRCDPISGHVSLFWYQQALGQGPEFLTYFQNEAQLDKSGLPSDRFFAERPEGSVSTLKIQRTQQEDSAVYLCASSLLGGVQPQHFGDGTRLSIL.

This rearrangement joins TRBV5-1 to TRBJ1-4; TRBD1 matches 7 bases. Germline-derived CDR1 and CDR2 are SGHRS and YFSETQ. Trimming at V came to 6 bases and at J to 5 bases, leaving 22 bases not matched to a gene. The CDR3 covers 19 residues. CDR3 DNA sequence: TGCGCCAGCAACCCTCTAACGGTCGAGACAGGGCGAAAAAATGAAAAACTGTTTTTT. Its translation is CASNPLTVETGRKNEKLFF.

V gene TRBV4-1 combines with J gene TRBJ2-1, with a weak D call TRBD2 (5 bases). Looked up from germline, CDR1 is MGHRA and CDR2 is YSYEKL. The CDR3 has 14 residues. V lost 3 bases, J lost 6 bases, and 12 bases lay in between. The CDR3 DNA sequence: TGCGCCAGCAGCCAGGACCCTACTAGCAATGAGCAGTTCTTC. This gives the protein CASSQDPTSNEQFF.